This record concerns one T cell receptor (beta chain) sequence. The target antigen is unknown. Libraries were prepared by immunoSEQ multiplex PCR; TCRdb keeps only in-frame clonotypes and omits some of them. In the table there are roughly 110,000 clones, around nine tenths of which are singletons. This specimen belongs to a study of T cell responses to AZD1222 COVID-19 vaccine. Broader study findings: Clonal diversity was possibly underestimated, and white British individuals and females predominated among donors.

Combined were second doses at about 4 or about 12 weeks. The source material was peripheral blood, sampled 28 days after the second AZD1222 dose. This sequence was found in an adult who received the AZD1222 COVID-19 vaccine.

The CDR3: CASSPRGLAGGPGTGELFF. The CDR3 nucleotides read TGTGCCAGCAGTCCTAGGGGACTAGCGGGGGGGCCCGGCACCGGGGAGCTGTTTTTT. The chain employs TRBV27 and TRBJ2-2; TRBD2 agrees at 16 bases. J gave up 4 bases and V 5 bases, and 10 bases lay outside the gene matches. Germline CDR1 and CDR2: MNHEY and SMNVEV (reference sequence). The CDR3 length is 19 residues.